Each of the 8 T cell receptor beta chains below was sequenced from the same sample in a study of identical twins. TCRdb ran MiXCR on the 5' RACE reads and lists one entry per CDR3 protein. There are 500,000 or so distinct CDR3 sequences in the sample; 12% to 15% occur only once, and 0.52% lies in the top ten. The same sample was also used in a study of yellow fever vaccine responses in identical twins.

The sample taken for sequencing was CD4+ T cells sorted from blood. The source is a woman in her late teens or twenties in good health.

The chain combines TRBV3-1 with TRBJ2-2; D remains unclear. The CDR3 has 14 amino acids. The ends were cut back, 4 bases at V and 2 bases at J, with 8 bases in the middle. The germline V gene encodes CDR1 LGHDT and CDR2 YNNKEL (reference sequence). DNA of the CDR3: TGTGCCAGCAGCCCTCCCCTTAACACCGGGGAGCTGTTTTTT. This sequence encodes CASSPPLNTGELFF.

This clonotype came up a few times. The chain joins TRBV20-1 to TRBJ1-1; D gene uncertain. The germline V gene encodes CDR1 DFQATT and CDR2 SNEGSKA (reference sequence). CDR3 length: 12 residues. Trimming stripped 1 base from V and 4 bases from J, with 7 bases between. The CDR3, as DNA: TGCAGTGCTAGAGGCAGAGTCACTGAAGCTTTCTTT. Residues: CSARGRVTEAFF.

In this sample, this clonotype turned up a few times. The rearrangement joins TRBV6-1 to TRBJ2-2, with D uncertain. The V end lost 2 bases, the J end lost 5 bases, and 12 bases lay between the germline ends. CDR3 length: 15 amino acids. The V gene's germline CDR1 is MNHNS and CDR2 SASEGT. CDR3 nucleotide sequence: TGTGCCAGCAGTGAAAATGCTGGGCGGACCGGGGAGCTGTTTTTT. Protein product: CASSENAGRTGELFF.

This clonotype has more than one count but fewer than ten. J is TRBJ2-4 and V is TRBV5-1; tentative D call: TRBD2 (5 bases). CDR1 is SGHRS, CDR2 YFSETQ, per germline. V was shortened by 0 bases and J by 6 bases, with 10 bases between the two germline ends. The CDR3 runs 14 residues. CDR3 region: CASSLDVGVNIQYF. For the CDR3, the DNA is TGCGCCAGCAGCTTGGATGTCGGGGTAAACATTCAGTACTTC. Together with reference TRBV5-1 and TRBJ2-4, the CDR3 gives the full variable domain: KAGVTQTPRYLIKTRGQQVTLSCSPISGHRSVSWYQQTPGQGLQFLFEYFSETQRNKGNFPGRFSGRQFSNSRSEMNVSTLELGDSALYLCASSLDVGVNIQYFGAGTRLSVL.

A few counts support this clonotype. The DNA for the CDR3 is TGTGCCAGCGAAGGGTTAGGGTACGAGCAGTACTTC. It codes for CASEGLGYEQYF. The chain combines TRBV3-1 with TRBJ2-7; D ambiguous. The V gene's germline CDR1 is LGHDT and CDR2 YNNKEL (reference sequence). There are 12 residues in the CDR3. V lost 8 bases and J 4 bases, leaving 12 bases between the germline ends.

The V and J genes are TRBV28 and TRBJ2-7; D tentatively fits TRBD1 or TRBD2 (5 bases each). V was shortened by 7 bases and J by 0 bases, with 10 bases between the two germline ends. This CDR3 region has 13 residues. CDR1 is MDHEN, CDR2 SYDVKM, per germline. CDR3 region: CASIGTPSYEQYF. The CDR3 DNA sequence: TGTGCCAGCATCGGGACCCCCTCCTACGAGCAGTACTTC.

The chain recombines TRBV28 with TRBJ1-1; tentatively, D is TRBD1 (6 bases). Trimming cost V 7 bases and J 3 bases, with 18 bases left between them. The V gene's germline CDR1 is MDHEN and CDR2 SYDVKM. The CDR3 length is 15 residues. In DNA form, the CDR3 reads TGTGCCAGCACGGACGCCACAGGGAGGTACACTGAAGCTTTCTTT. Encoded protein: CASTDATGRYTEAFF. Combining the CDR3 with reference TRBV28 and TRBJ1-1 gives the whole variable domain DVKVTQSSRYLVKRTGEKVFLECVQDMDHENMFWYRQDPGLGLRLIYFSYDVKMKEKGDIPEGYSVSREKKERFSLILESASTNQTSMYLCASTDATGRYTEAFFGQGTRLTVV.

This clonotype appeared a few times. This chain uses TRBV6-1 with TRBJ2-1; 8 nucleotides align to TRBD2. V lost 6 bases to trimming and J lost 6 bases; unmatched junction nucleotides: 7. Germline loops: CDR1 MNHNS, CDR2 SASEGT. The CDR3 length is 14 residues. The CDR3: CASSGLAGRNEQFF. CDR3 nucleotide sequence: TGTGCCAGCAGCGGACTAGCCGGCCGCAATGAGCAGTTCTTC.